The 27 T cell receptor beta chains listed next were all sequenced from one sample in a study of T-cell reconstitution after alpha-beta-depleted transplantation in children. Unique molecular identifiers were incorporated into the prepared TCRbeta library. TCRdb re-derived calls from the PCR reads in MiXCR, one entry per CDR3 protein. The repertoire has just over 950,000 distinct CDR3 sequences, about 30% of them found once; the top ten carry roughly 27%. The sample in question was PBMCs, mostly from graft donor cells, obtained 360 days after TCRalphabeta/CD19-depleted stem cell transplant. The source of these receptors is a boy younger than two who had a stem cell transplant for SCID, so the T cells may come from the graft donor.

The chain has TRBV12-3 or TRBV12-4 and TRBJ2-5; TRBD2 matches 10 bases. V lost 3 bases and J lost 5; bases outside the gene matches: 15. This CDR3 spans 18 amino acids. The CDR3: CASSFPMLAGAPTETQYF. DNA of the CDR3: TGTGCCAGCAGTTTCCCGATGCTAGCGGGAGCCCCAACGGAGACCCAGTACTTC.

The rearrangement uses TRBV5-2 and TRBJ2-7; the table's D call TRBD2 went unverified against the DNA. TRBV5-2 is noted as a pseudogene. The CDR3 is 13 amino acids. CDR3 bases: TGTGCCAGGGGCCCGGGGCTCCTCTACGAGCAGTACTTC. This translates into CARGPGLLYEQYF.

V is TRBV12-3 or TRBV12-4 and J is TRBJ2-7, with 8 bases that match TRBD1. The CDR3 extends over 13 amino acids. V shed 6 bases, J shed 6 bases, and the junction held 7 bases outside the gene matches. This CDR3 reads CASSWDRLSEQYF. The DNA for the CDR3 is TGTGCCAGCAGCTGGGACAGGCTATCCGAGCAGTACTTC.

This clonotype was picked up a small number of times. V usage is TRBV18 and J usage is TRBJ2-1, with 8 bases that match TRBD2. CDR3 length: 15 residues. J gave up 4 bases and V 6 bases, and 8 bases lay outside the gene matches. Germline lookup yields CDR1 KGHSH and CDR2 LQKENI. The CDR3 region has the DNA TGTGCCAGCTCGCGGGGTAGCGGGGCATACAATGAGCAGTTCTTC. Its protein is CASSRGSGAYNEQFF. Full variable domain (outside the CDR3, taken from reference TRBV18 and TRBJ2-1): NAGVMQNPRHLVRRRGQEARLRCSPMKGHSHVYWYRQLPEEGLKFMVYLQKENIIDESGMPKERFSAEFPKEGPSILRIQQVVRGDSAAYFCASSRGSGAYNEQFFGPGTRLTVL.

V usage is TRBV28 and J usage is TRBJ2-1, with unresolved D. From germline, CDR1 is MDHEN and CDR2 SYDVKM. There are 18 residues in the CDR3. With 3 bases removed from V and 2 bases from J, the gap between germline ends came to 20 bases. The CDR3 reads CASSFYSSLGLAYNEQFF. In nucleotides, the CDR3 is TGTGCCAGCAGTTTCTACTCAAGCCTAGGTCTAGCCTACAATGAGCAGTTCTTC.

V and J are TRBV6-2 or TRBV6-3 and TRBJ2-3, with D maybe TRBD1 (7 bases). The germline V and J ends were trimmed by 9 bases and 4 bases, with 20 bases remaining between them. This CDR3 contains 15 residues. Per germline, CDR1 MNHEY and CDR2 SVGEGT. CDR3 sequence: CASRLETGTADTQYF. CDR3 DNA: TGTGCCAGTCGCCTAGAGACAGGGACTGCAGATACGCAGTATTTT.

This clonotype was detected a few times. The chain recombines TRBV3-1 with TRBJ2-3; D not resolved. Germline V gives CDR1 LGHDT, CDR2 YNNKEL (reference sequence). The CDR3 runs to 16 residues. The V and J ends lost 1 base and 2 bases respectively, with 13 bases between them. In nucleotides, the CDR3 is TGTGCCAGCAGCCAAGTAAATACAGCCGTCACAGATACGCAGTATTTT. Translating gives CASSQVNTAVTDTQYF.

The rearrangement joins TRBV14 to TRBJ1-6, with D maybe TRBD1 (6 bases). V lost 3 bases to trimming and J lost 7 bases, with 22 bases between them. Germline values: CDR1 SGHDN, CDR2 FVKESK. The CDR3 loop spans 18 amino acids. The CDR3 region is CASSHGLQTGGLNSPLHF. DNA of the CDR3: TGTGCCAGCAGCCATGGTCTTCAGACAGGAGGTTTGAATTCACCCCTCCACTTT.

The chain couples TRBV7-9 to TRBJ1-3; 8 nucleotides align to TRBD1. Trimming at V came to 6 bases and at J to 1 base, leaving 5 bases not matched to a gene. The CDR3 totals 15 residues. CDR1 is SEHNR, CDR2 FQNEAQ, per germline (reference sequence). CDR3 loop: CASRPTGGSGNTIYF. For the CDR3, the DNA is TGTGCCAGCAGGCCTACAGGGGGATCTGGAAACACCATATATTTT. Supplemented by reference TRBV7-9 and TRBJ1-3, the full variable domain reads DTGVSQNPRHKITKRGQNVTFRCDPISEHNRLYWYRQTLGQGPEFLTYFQNEAQLEKSRLLSDRFSAERPKGSFSTLEIQRTEQGDSAMYLCASRPTGGSGNTIYFGEGSWLTVV.

The CDR3 spells CASSLGGGGLAGRRSYEQYF. The DNA for the CDR3 is TGCGCCAGCAGCTTGGGAGGCGGTGGGCTAGCGGGGAGACGCTCCTACGAGCAGTACTTC. The chain has TRBV5-1 and TRBJ2-7; 9 bases map to TRBD2. CDR3 length equals 20 residues. Germline-derived CDR1 and CDR2 are SGHRS and YFSETQ. V lost 0 bases and J lost 0; bases outside the gene matches: 16. The full variable domain, rest sourced from reference TRBV5-1 and TRBJ2-7, is KAGVTQTPRYLIKTRGQQVTLSCSPISGHRSVSWYQQTPGQGLQFLFEYFSETQRNKGNFPGRFSGRQFSNSRSEMNVSTLELGDSALYLCASSLGGGGLAGRRSYEQYFGPGTRLTVT.

This clonotype was detected ten times or more. The V call is TRBV10-3, the J call TRBJ2-7; D is unclear. V was shortened by 3 bases and J by 1 base, with 7 bases between the two germline ends. Germline CDR1 ENHRY, CDR2 SYGVKD. This CDR3 contains 13 residues. CDR3 sequence (DNA): TGTGCCATCAGTGATGGCCTATCCTACGAGCAGTACTTC. Translation gives CAISDGLSYEQYF.

This clonotype appeared a few times. The chain links TRBV5-5 to TRBJ2-2, with 7 nucleotides matching TRBD1. Germline V lookup: CDR1 SGHKS, CDR2 YYEKEE (reference sequence). CDR3 length: 16 residues. V shed 0 bases, J shed 2 bases, and the junction held 4 bases outside the gene matches. The CDR3 nucleotides are TGTGCCAGCAGCTTGGAAGAGGGGGCTAACACCGGGGAGCTGTTTTTT. Encoded protein: CASSLEEGANTGELFF.

This clonotype was recorded many times. V gene TRBV10-3 combines with J gene TRBJ2-7, with 10 bases lining up with TRBD1. In germline, CDR1 is ENHRY, CDR2 SYGVKD. This CDR3 contains 13 residues. V was clipped by 6 bases and J by 4 bases; unmatched bases: 3. The chain's CDR3 is CAIRGQGRYEQYF. CDR3 DNA sequence: TGTGCCATCAGGGGACAGGGGAGGTACGAGCAGTACTTC.

The chain has TRBV7-6 and TRBJ1-1; D perhaps matches TRBD1 (6 bases). Between the trimmed V and J ends, which lost 0 bases and 0 bases, there was a span of 17 bases. Germline V gene lookup returns CDR1 SGHVS and CDR2 FNYEAQ. The CDR3 is made up of 18 amino acids. CDR3 amino acids: CASSLAQGPLFVNTEAFF. The CDR3 coding sequence is TGTGCCAGCAGCTTAGCACAGGGCCCCCTATTTGTGAACACTGAAGCTTTCTTT.

For the CDR3, the DNA is TGCGCCAGCAGCTGGACTAGCGAGGTGGAGACCCAGTACTTC. Translation: CASSWTSEVETQYF. The chain combines TRBV5-1 with TRBJ2-5; 9 nucleotides agree with TRBD2. This CDR3 spans 14 amino acids. J gave up 5 bases and V 3 bases, and 5 bases lay outside the gene matches. Germline V gene lookup returns CDR1 SGHRS and CDR2 YFSETQ. Looking up the rest from reference TRBV5-1 and TRBJ2-5 gives the full variable domain: KAGVTQTPRYLIKTRGQQVTLSCSPISGHRSVSWYQQTPGQGLQFLFEYFSETQRNKGNFPGRFSGRQFSNSRSEMNVSTLELGDSALYLCASSWTSEVETQYFGPGTRLLVL.

This chain joins TRBV12-3 or TRBV12-4 and TRBJ2-7; 7 positions match TRBD1. V lost 3 bases to trimming and J lost 2 bases; unmatched junction nucleotides: 7. This CDR3 is built from 15 residues. For the CDR3, the DNA is TGTGCCAGCAGTTTCCGGACAGGCCGTACCTACGAGCAGTACTTC. It yields the protein CASSFRTGRTYEQYF.

The V and J genes are TRBV27 and TRBJ2-1; a possible D gene is TRBD2 (5 bases). V was cut by 3 bases and J by 7 bases, with 16 bases left in between. This CDR3 has 15 residues. CDR1 and CDR2 from the germline V gene are MNHEY and SMNVEV (reference sequence). This CDR3 reads CASSLARLPGNEQFF. The CDR3 DNA follows: TGTGCCAGCAGTTTGGCCAGACTTCCGGGGAATGAGCAGTTCTTC.

The J gene is TRBJ2-7, the V gene TRBV12-3 or TRBV12-4; D ambiguous. V lost 0 bases and J lost 4, with 13 bases in between. CDR3 length equals 15 residues. Written as DNA, the CDR3 is TGTGCCAGCAGTTTAGCGCGTGGGGTTGGGTACGAGCAGTACTTC. The encoded protein is CASSLARGVGYEQYF.

The chain carries TRBV29-1 and TRBJ2-7; a possible D gene is TRBD1 (5 bases). The length of the CDR3 is 14 residues. The V gene lost 6 bases and the J gene lost 2 bases, with 17 bases spanning the gap. In germline, CDR1 is SQVTM, CDR2 ANQGSEA. The CDR3 nucleotides read TGCAGCGTACTGACAGACAGCCCTCCCTACGAGCAGTACTTC. The encoded protein is CSVLTDSPPYEQYF.

The table lists this clonotype with a few counts. V and J are TRBV15 and TRBJ2-3, with D perhaps TRBD2 (5 bases). The V end lost 1 base, the J end lost 8 bases, and 16 bases lay between the germline ends. The CDR3 has 15 amino acids. Germline CDR1 reads LNHNV; CDR2 reads YYDKDF (reference sequence). Here the CDR3 DNA reads TGTGCCACCAGCAGAGTAGCCCTACAAGGAGGTACGCAGTATTTT. Translated, it gives CATSRVALQGGTQYF.

In this sample, this clonotype turned up many times. This chain joins TRBV7-9 and TRBJ1-5, with a weak D call TRBD1 (5 bases). CDR1 and CDR2 from the germline V gene are SEHNR and FQNEAQ (reference sequence). The CDR3 has 14 residues. With 5 bases removed from V and 4 bases from J, the gap between germline ends came to 12 bases. CDR3 residues: CASSGGERNQPQHF. CDR3 DNA sequence: TGTGCCAGCAGCGGAGGGGAGCGGAATCAGCCCCAGCATTTT. Full variable domain (rest looked up from reference TRBV7-9 and TRBJ1-5): DTGVSQNPRHKITKRGQNVTFRCDPISEHNRLYWYRQTLGQGPEFLTYFQNEAQLEKSRLLSDRFSAERPKGSFSTLEIQRTEQGDSAMYLCASSGGERNQPQHFGDGTRLSIL.

V usage is TRBV7-9 and J usage is TRBJ2-3; D is ambiguous. V was trimmed by 1 base and J by 1 base, leaving 9 bases between them. CDR1 SEHNR and CDR2 FQNEAQ come from the germline V gene (reference sequence). The CDR3 extends over 15 amino acids. CDR3 in amino acids: CASSLGDPGTDTQYF. The CDR3 nucleotides are TGTGCCAGCAGCTTAGGGGATCCGGGCACAGATACGCAGTATTTT.

The rearrangement joins TRBV7-8 to TRBJ2-7, with TRBD1 as a possible D gene (5 bases). This CDR3 has 15 amino acids. Trimming took 1 base from V and 3 from J, leaving 13 bases between them. Germline-derived CDR1 and CDR2 are SGHVS and FQNEAQ. In DNA form, the CDR3 reads TGTGCCAGCAGCTTAGGGGTCAGGGCGATCTACGAGCAGTACTTC. Translated, it gives CASSLGVRAIYEQYF. Complete variable domain (other parts from reference TRBV7-8 and TRBJ2-7): GAGVSQSPRYKVAKRGQDVALRCDPISGHVSLFWYQQALGQGPEFLTYFQNEAQLDKSGLPSDRFFAERPEGSVSTLKIQRTQQEDSAVYLCASSLGVRAIYEQYFGPGTRLTVT.

The chain couples TRBV5-1 to TRBJ2-3; TRBD2 matches 7 bases. The germline V gene encodes CDR1 SGHRS and CDR2 YFSETQ. With V trimmed by 4 bases and J by 2 bases, 4 bases remained unmatched. The CDR3 length is 14 residues. CDR3 nucleotides: TGCGCCAGCAGCATCGGGACTAACACAGATACGCAGTATTTT. This translates into CASSIGTNTDTQYF.

The V call is TRBV7-9, the J call TRBJ2-2; 8 nucleotides align to TRBD1. This CDR3 is built from 15 residues. Per the germline V gene, CDR1 is SEHNR and CDR2 is FQNEAQ (reference sequence). V lost 5 bases to trimming and J lost 5 bases; unmatched junction nucleotides: 7. The CDR3 bases are TGTGCCAGCAGCCCCCGACAGGGGAGGACCGGGGAGCTGTTTTTT. Its translation: CASSPRQGRTGELFF. Full variable domain (remainder filled in from reference TRBV7-9 and TRBJ2-2): DTGVSQNPRHKITKRGQNVTFRCDPISEHNRLYWYRQTLGQGPEFLTYFQNEAQLEKSRLLSDRFSAERPKGSFSTLEIQRTEQGDSAMYLCASSPRQGRTGELFFGEGSRLTVL.

This clonotype was picked up many times. The chain is built from TRBV7-9 and TRBJ2-2; no clear D gene. Trimming took 6 bases from V and 1 from J, leaving 6 bases between them. There are 13 residues in the CDR3. Germline assignment: CDR1 SEHNR and CDR2 FQNEAQ (reference sequence). The CDR3 DNA reads TGTGCCAGCAGTTTAAAGAACACCGGGGAGCTGTTTTTT. Translation: CASSLKNTGELFF.

The rearrangement uses TRBV20-1 and TRBJ1-1; a possible D gene is TRBD1 (6 bases). This CDR3 spans 12 amino acids. Germline values: CDR1 DFQATT, CDR2 SNEGSKA (reference sequence). Trimming took 7 bases from V and 7 from J, leaving 16 bases between them. The CDR3 is CSGKGGFLEAFF. The CDR3 DNA reads as TGCAGTGGCAAAGGGGGGTTCCTTGAAGCTTTCTTT.